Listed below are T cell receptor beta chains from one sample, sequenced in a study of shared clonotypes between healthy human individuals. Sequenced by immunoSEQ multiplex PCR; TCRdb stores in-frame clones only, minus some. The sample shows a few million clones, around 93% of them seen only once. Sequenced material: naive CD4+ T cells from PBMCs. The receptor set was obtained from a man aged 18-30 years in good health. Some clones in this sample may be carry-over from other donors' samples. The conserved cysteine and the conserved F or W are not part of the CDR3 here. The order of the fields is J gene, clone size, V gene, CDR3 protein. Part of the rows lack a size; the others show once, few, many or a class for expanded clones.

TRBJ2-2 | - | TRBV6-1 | ASSEFGGSNTGELF
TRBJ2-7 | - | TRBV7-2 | ASSLGWEEQY
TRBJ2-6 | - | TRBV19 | ASSIGQSGANVLT
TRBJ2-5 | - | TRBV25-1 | ASSEGGAGETQY
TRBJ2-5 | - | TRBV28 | ASSLPGAGGRETQY
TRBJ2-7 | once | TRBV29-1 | SVTGVYEQY
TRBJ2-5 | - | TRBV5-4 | ASSLGGGRAAETQY
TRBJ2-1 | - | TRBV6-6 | ASSLAGGDYNEQF
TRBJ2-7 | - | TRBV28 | ATLRGAYEQY
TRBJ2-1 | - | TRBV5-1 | ASSLAGQDYNEQF
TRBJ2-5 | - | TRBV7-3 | ASSPGGAQETQY
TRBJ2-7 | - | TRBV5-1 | ASSLGLAGGVYEQY
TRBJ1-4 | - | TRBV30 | AWNWGMGEKLF
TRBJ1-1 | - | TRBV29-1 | SARPIQGLAEAF
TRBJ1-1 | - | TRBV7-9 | ASSLMGRKKREAF
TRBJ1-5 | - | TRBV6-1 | ASSVGGNNQPQH
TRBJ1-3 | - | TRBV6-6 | ASSYSRTEEGNTIY
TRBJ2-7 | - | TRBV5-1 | ASSSAPSGSAYEQY
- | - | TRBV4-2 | ASSQVGGKSSYEQY
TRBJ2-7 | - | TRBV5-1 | ASSPDGRSYSYEQY
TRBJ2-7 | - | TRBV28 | ASRPGQLYEQY
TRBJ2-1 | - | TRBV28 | ASSLPRTSGPYNEQF
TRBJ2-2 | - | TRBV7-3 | ASSSRDGNTGELF
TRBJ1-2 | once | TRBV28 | ASSRTAAGVQTNYGYT
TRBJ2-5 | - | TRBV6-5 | ASSRQGRETQY
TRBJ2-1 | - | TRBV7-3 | ASSLTTSGTYNEQF
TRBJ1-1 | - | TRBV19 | ASTPKRGHTEAF
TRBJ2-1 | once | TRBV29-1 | SVGENEQF
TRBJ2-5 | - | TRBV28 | ASSLNLGQSLKETQY
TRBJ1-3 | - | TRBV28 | ASSSPGTGVSTIY
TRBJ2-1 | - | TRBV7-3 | ASSRLGTSGSNEQF
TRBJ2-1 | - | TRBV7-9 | ANGGYNEQF